This T cell receptor (beta chain) was captured by sequencing in a study of cytomegalovirus exposure and HLA in healthy donors (TCRdb year 2017). Turning to the overall study: In an earlier analysis of under 750 of the donors, around 290 Gb of sequence data and 90 million to 120 million unique TCR beta sequences from 150 million to 200 million T cells were reported. The study aimed to test whether signatures of past pathogen exposure could be identified by cataloging public T cell receptors. The T cell repertoires of 666 subjects were profiled by immunosequencing and related to cytomegalovirus serostatus. A separate validation cohort of 100 to 150 different subjects was used in addition to the 666-subject first cohort. An earlier analysis of several hundred of the donors applied high-throughput TCR beta sequencing to assess whether each TCR beta V gene segment acted as functional or pseudogenic. A later analysis re-examined previously published TCR beta repertoires from more than 650 donors and added high-resolution HLA genotyping to investigate patterns of TCR occurrence. Several DR-DQ haplotypes were treated as single units for association and clustering because of strong linkage in the cohort. A later genetic analysis took genome-wide SNP genotypes for about 65% of the roughly 670 donors and used that subset as a discovery cohort. Approximately 310 gigabases of sequencing data and 70 million to 100 million unique TCR sequences made up an early release that covered fewer than 650 HLA-typed donors. Class I and class II HLA loci were covered by the typing at four-digit resolution. To predict cytomegalovirus infection status, the study combined high-throughput TCR immunosequencing, statistical association of individual TCRs with disease status, and machine learning. Every discovery cohort repertoire had been produced on one sequencing platform. Rather than using new phenotypic data, the later analysis identified candidate immune exposures from TCR beta sequences and from how often those sequences occurred across donors. Typing coverage differed by locus: A, B, C, DRB1 and DQB1 were typed in roughly 620-640 donors, DQA1 in 522, DPA1 in 606, and DPB1 in around 490. Of the 300 to 450 genotyped donors, 65% to 90% were placed in the genetic ancestry cluster associated with self-reported Caucasian donors. Donor age, sex, ethnicity and CMV serostatus were compiled alongside the repertoire data. Across 398 genotyped donors of the cohort, an average of approximately 240,000 unique TCR beta nucleotide sequences per donor were sequenced, and roughly 18% of those sequences were non-productive.

Library preparation was by the immunoSEQ multiplex PCR assay. For the multiplex PCR, a mixture combining 60 forward primers for TCR Vbeta segments and 13 reverse primers for TCR Jbeta segments was used. Amplification of the CDR3 region of rearranged TCR beta genes was performed with a multiplex PCR assay on genomic DNA. On the Illumina HiSeq System, the amplified TCR beta libraries were sequenced as 87-base-pair reads. The paper's data handling went like this. A later analysis counted approximately 84 million unique TCR beta chains across the 600 to 850 repertoires, and approximately 11 million of these chains were shared by at least two donors. Raw reads were error-corrected and collapsed into unique sequences with a nearest-neighbor algorithm that merged closely related sequences to remove PCR and sequencing errors. Alignment of CDR3 sequences to IMGT reference sequences was used to assign V, D and J gene segments. For a sequence to be retained, a match of at least six nucleotides was required to both a V gene segment and a J gene segment. Rearrangements were classified as productive when the CDR3 lacked stop codons and remained in frame with V and J, and all other rearrangements were classified as non-productive. CDR3 was defined according to IMGT convention as the region running from the second conserved V-encoded cysteine to the conserved J-encoded phenylalanine. In an earlier analysis of more than 550 of the donors, sequences lacking an unambiguous match to a single V gene segment were excluded. An earlier analysis of several hundred of the donors called V segments functional above 56.7% productive rearrangements and segregating when the between-donor standard deviation exceeded 5%. A statistical classification framework was built to diagnose cytomegalovirus status from the catalog of TCR beta chain sequences. In a later analysis, V and J genes were assigned by comparing TCR nucleotide sequences against IMGT/GENE-DB human TR gene sequences. A later analysis assigned CDR3 sequences and most-parsimonious VDJ recombination scenarios with the TCRdist pipeline. In a later analysis, each TCR beta chain was defined by its CDR3 amino acid sequence together with its V-gene family, and reads lacking a unique V-gene family were excluded. In a later analysis, 500 to 700 highly shared, low-generation-probability nucleotide sequences were removed to address suspected cross-contamination and a sequencing artifact. In a later analysis, a clonal expansion index for each public chain was calculated from normalized within-repertoire ranks of inferred template counts. In a later analysis, generation probabilities were computed using a VDJ recombination model fitted to out-of-frame rearrangements, and the results were checked against IGoR. Hypergeometric tests were used in a later analysis to score TCR-TCR, TCR-HLA and TCR-CMV co-occurrence, with a repertoire-size bias correction applied to the TCR pairs. In a later analysis, false discovery rates were estimated by permuting HLA or CMV assignments 20 times. A later analysis grouped co-occurring TCRs with DBSCAN, adding TCRdist sequence similarity when clustering within HLA-allele-positive subsets. Repertoires with fewer than 30,000 or more than 120,000 public chains were left out of co-occurrence clustering, as were about 5 repertoires with anomalous nucleotide sharing. TCRdb provides this immuneACCESS table in a form limited to in-frame rearrangements. Some clones are lacking; in checked studies, under half of them reflect an unresolved V gene, and why the rest are absent is not known. V and J calls and clone size are those listed in that table; D and trimming were worked out from the DNA. The sample has approximately 170,000 clones on record, approximately 80% of them singletons. The ten largest make up about 2.4% of the sample.

The table lists this clone with a count of one. The antigen it binds to is not known. No much larger clone exists at a distance of one base, and base qualities are not known. Per the germline V gene (reference sequence), LNHNV is the CDR1 and YYDKDF is the CDR2. Compared with germline, V lacks 8 bases and J lacks 0 bases; bases without a gene match: 1. The CDR3 starts with the cysteine, ends with the phenylalanine, and has 14 residues. Only the CDR3 DNA stays, 42 bases, in frame from base 1. The cohort consisted of 666 healthy bone marrow donors. At the time of sampling, all cohort members were nominally healthy, though unrecorded immune exposures were likely present. The donor was CMV seronegative and was included in the group of a few hundred seronegative cohort members. A peripheral blood sample was provided by each donor, and peripheral blood mononuclear cells were used for TCR beta sequencing. The Qiagen DNeasy Blood Extraction Kit was used to extract genomic DNA from the blood cell samples.

The investigation overall reported the following: The cohort was sequenced for TCR beta chains only, and without alpha or paired-chain data the features that could be detected were limited. In a later analysis, HLA-associated TCR beta chains showed more clonal expansion and lower generation probabilities than non-associated chains that were equally common. Roughly uniform sequencing depth across donors was assumed in presence/absence analyses, although this assumption may not hold. The study gave a list of 150 to 200 TCR beta chains associated with cytomegalovirus. Because HLA typing was unavailable for some donors at each locus, only the typed subset was used in association tests. A further reported finding was that TCR beta sequences accurately predicted the HLA-A and HLA-B alleles for most subjects in the first cohort. A cluster of highly shared sequence variants was judged likely to be a technical artifact of the sequencing pipeline. Across donors, most TCR sequences were observed very rarely, whereas some public TCRs were present in many individuals. A later genetic analysis associated a missense DCLRE1C variant with V-gene and J-gene trimming of TCR beta chains, and an independent cohort replicated the association. Linkage disequilibrium might explain the correlated functional status among segregating V segments, but an unknown experimental factor could not be ruled out. Three of the identified cytomegalovirus-associated TCR beta chains were confirmed in vitro to be specific for cytomegalovirus antigens. Because counts were too low, about 18 rarely observed V segments, including chromosome 9 orphons, were excluded from the earlier analysis of around 590 of the donors. Most CMV-associated TCR beta chains appeared to be HLA-restricted in a later analysis, and the HLA associations seemed to be driven largely by CMV exposure. Immune exposure information for the cohort was limited to CMV serostatus. According to a later genetic analysis, donors in an Asian-associated ancestry cluster had fewer N-insertions in productive TCRs than the approximately 700-donor mean. In an earlier analysis of some 640 of the donors, most TCR beta V segments were observed in productive rearrangements about 90% or about 30% of the time, broadly matching IMGT annotations. Strong co-occurrence of HLA alleles, especially DR and DQ, made assigning TCR associations to individual alleles difficult. In a later analysis, 16,951 TCR beta sequences were associated with specific HLA alleles at a false discovery rate of 0.05. In both the original and validation cohorts, the classifier was reported to diagnose cytomegalovirus status with high specificity and sensitivity. In a later analysis, the rate of TCR association differed among HLA loci, with DRB1 alleles having the most associated TCRs and HLA-C alleles having the fewest. The 87-base-pair reads could not distinguish some IMGT-functional V segments, including TRBV6-2 and TRBV6-3, so those segments were excluded. According to a later analysis, parvovirus B19, influenza, CMV and Epstein-Barr virus appeared linked to several top co-occurrence clusters. According to the authors, the approach could potentially be generalized to other disease states and immunological phenotypes.

The sample taken for sequencing was PBMCs. The sequence was obtained from a male donor in good health and CMV-seronegative. The receptor chain draws on TRBV15 and TRBJ2-2; TRBD1 fits 9 bases in the junction. DNA sequence: TGTGCCACCGGACAGGGGTCGAACACCGGGGAGCTGTTTTTT. It encodes CATGQGSNTGELFF.